The 6 T cell receptor beta chains in this list originate from one sample, sequenced in a study of blood T cell repertoires in COVID-19. Sequencing used immunoSEQ multiplex PCR; TCRdb keeps in-frame clones, though not all of them. The profile covers more than 400,000 clones, with 80% to 90% appearing a single time and roughly 3.2% taken by the ten largest. Sequencing used peripheral blood. The receptors originated from a human donor in a cohort sampled during active COVID-19.

The rearrangement uses TRBV30 and TRBJ2-5, with D unresolved. Germline V lookup: CDR1 GTSNPN, CDR2 SVGIG (reference sequence). The V end was cut by 2 bases, the J end by 3 bases, with 7 bases between. The CDR3 loop spans 12 amino acids. CDR3 in amino acids: CAWSPTKETQYF. CDR3 nucleotide sequence: TGTGCCTGGAGTCCAACTAAAGAGACCCAGTACTTC.

This clone has only a few counts. V is TRBV19 and J is TRBJ2-7; TRBD2 matches 10 bases. CDR1 LNHDA and CDR2 SQIVND come from the germline V gene (reference sequence). The CDR3 loop spans 15 amino acids. Losses at the gene ends were 3 bases for V and 1 base for J; bases not matched to a gene: 3. The CDR3 is CASSIQLAGSYEQYF. The CDR3, as DNA: TGTGCCAGTAGTATTCAACTAGCGGGATCCTACGAGCAGTACTTC.

The chain employs TRBV18 and TRBJ1-5; perhaps TRBD1 as D (6 bases). CDR3 size: 14 residues. Between the trimmed V and J ends, which lost 4 bases and 7 bases, there was a span of 14 bases. Germline CDR1 reads KGHSH; CDR2 reads LQKENI. CDR3 coding DNA: TGTGCCAGCTCACAGGACCTTGGGGGCCAGCCCCAGCATTTT. This gives the protein CASSQDLGGQPQHF.

The V gene is TRBV28, the J gene TRBJ1-2; no clear D gene. Germline V gene lookup returns CDR1 MDHEN and CDR2 SYDVKM. This CDR3 has 14 residues. Trimming left V 4 bases short and J 4 bases short, with 13 bases between. CDR3 bases: TGTGCCAGCAGTTGGAGTGACGCCTCCTATGGCTACACCTTC. Translation: CASSWSDASYGYTF.

The chain couples TRBV7-9 to TRBJ1-1; unclear D gene. The CDR3 sequence is 15 residues long. Trimming pared 2 bases from V and 8 bases from J, leaving 18 bases between. Germline V gene lookup returns CDR1 SEHNR and CDR2 FQNEAQ (reference sequence). In nucleotides, the CDR3 is TGTGCCAGCAGCTTAAACTCGGGGAGTCCGGAGGAAGCTTTCTTT. It encodes CASSLNSGSPEEAFF.

Only one count was recorded for this clone. The chain carries TRBV4-3 and TRBJ2-2; maybe TRBD2 (5 bases). Germline CDR1 is LGHNA and CDR2 is YSLEER. The CDR3 totals 15 residues. V shed 5 bases and J shed 3 bases, with 13 bases lying between them. CDR3 amino acids: CASSVYPSHTGELFF. The CDR3 nucleotides are TGCGCCAGCAGCGTATACCCTAGCCACACCGGGGAGCTGTTTTTT.